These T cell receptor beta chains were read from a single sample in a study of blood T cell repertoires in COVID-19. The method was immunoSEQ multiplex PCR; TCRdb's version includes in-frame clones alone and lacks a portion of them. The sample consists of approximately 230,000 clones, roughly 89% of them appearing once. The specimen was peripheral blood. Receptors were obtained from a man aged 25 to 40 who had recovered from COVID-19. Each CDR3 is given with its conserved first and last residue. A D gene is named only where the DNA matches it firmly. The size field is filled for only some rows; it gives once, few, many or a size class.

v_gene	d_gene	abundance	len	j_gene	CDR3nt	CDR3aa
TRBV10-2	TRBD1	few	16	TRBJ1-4	TGCGCCAGCAGTACGGACAGGCGAACAACTAATGAAAAACTGTTTTTT	CASSTDRRTTNEKLFF
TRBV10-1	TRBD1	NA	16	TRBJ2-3	TGCGCCAGCAGTAGTGTACAGGGGGAGAGAGCAGATACGCAGTATTTT	CASSSVQGERADTQYF
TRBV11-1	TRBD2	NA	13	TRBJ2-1	TGTGCCAGCAGCTTAGGTGCTAGCGGCGAGCAGTTCTTC	CASSLGASGEQFF
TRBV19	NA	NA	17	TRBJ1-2	TGTGCCAGTAGTATAGATCTAGCGGGGTTGGACGGCTATGGCTACACCTTC	CASSIDLAGLDGYGYTF
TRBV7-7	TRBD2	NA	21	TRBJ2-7	TGTGCCAGCAGCTTCGGACCCTTCCCATCCGGACTAGCGGGGGTGACCTACGAGCAGTACTTC	CASSFGPFPSGLAGVTYEQYF
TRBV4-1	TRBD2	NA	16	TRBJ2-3	TGCGCCAGCAGCCAAGAATGGAGCGGGGGCGCAGATACGCAGTATTTT	CASSQEWSGGADTQYF
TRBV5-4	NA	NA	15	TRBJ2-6	TGTGCCAGCAGCTTGCGTCTAGCTGGGGCCAACGTCCTGACTTTC	CASSLRLAGANVLTF
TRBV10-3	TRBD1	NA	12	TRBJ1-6	TGTGCCATCACCTATCTCGGACAGGATCTCCACTTT	CAITYLGQDLHF
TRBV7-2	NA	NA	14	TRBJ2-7	TGTGCCAGCAGCTTAGGGCGGTCGACCTACGAGCAGTACTTC	CASSLGRSTYEQYF
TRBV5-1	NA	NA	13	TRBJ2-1	TGCGCCAGCAGCTATACAGGAAACAATGAGCAGTTCTTC	CASSYTGNNEQFF
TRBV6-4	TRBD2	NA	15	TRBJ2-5	TGTGCCAGTTCTCGGGAGGGAATAAGTGGTGAGACCCAGTACTTC	CASSREGISGETQYF
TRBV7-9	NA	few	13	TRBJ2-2	TGTGCCAGCAGCTCCCAGGAGGCCGGGGAGCTGTTTTTT	CASSSQEAGELFF
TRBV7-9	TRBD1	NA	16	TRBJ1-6	TGTGCCAGCAGCCCTGGGACAGGGTCCTATAATTCACCCCTCCACTTT	CASSPGTGSYNSPLHF
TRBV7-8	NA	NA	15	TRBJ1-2	TGTGCCAGCAGTTATGACAGGTTTACGGGCTATGGCTACACCTTC	CASSYDRFTGYGYTF
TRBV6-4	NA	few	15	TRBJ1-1	TGTGCCAGCAGTGTTATCGCCGCGTCGGGCACTGAAGCTTTCTTT	CASSVIAASGTEAFF
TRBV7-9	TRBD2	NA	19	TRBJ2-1	TGTGCCAGCAGCTTAGCGCTAATGGGGACTAGCGGCTCCTACAATGAGCAGTTCTTC	CASSLALMGTSGSYNEQFF
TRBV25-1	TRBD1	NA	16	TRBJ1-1	TGTGCCAGCAGTGAGGGGGGACAGGGGGTGAACACTGAAGCTTTCTTT	CASSEGGQGVNTEAFF
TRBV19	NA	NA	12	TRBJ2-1	TGTGCCAGTAGTCCAACAGCAGGGGGGCCGTTCTTC	CASSPTAGGPFF
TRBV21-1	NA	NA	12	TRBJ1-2	TGTGCCAGACAGGGGGCAGGCTATGGCTACACCTTC	CARQGAGYGYTF
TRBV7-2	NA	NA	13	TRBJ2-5	TGTGCCAGCAGCTCCCTAGTCCAAGAGACCCAGTACTTC	CASSSLVQETQYF
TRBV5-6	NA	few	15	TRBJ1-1	TGTGCCAGCAGCGCCATGCAAAGGGAGTACACTGAAGCTTTCTTT	CASSAMQREYTEAFF
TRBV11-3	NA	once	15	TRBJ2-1	TGTGCCAGCAGCTTAGGCGGGACTCTCCAAAATGAGCAGTTCTTC	CASSLGGTLQNEQFF
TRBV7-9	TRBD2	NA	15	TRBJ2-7	TGTGCCAGCAGCTCAACTAGCGGGTACCCGTGGGAGCAGTACTTC	CASSSTSGYPWEQYF
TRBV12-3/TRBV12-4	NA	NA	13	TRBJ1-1	TGTGCCGACTCTACAGGGAGCTCCACTGAAGCTTTCTTT	CADSTGSSTEAFF
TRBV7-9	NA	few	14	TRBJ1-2	TGTGCCAGCAGCTTTGGGCAGCCCTCCTATGGCTACACCTTC	CASSFGQPSYGYTF
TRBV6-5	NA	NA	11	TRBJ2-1	TGTGCCAGCAGCCAGGGACAAAGGAAGTTCTTC	CASSQGQRKFF